The 22 T cell receptor beta chains in this list originate from one sample, sequenced in a study of early T cells in non-severe SARS-CoV-2 infection. From the 5' RACE reads, TCRdb called clonotypes with MiXCR, one entry per CDR3 protein. This table holds about 79,000 distinct CDR3 sequences, approximately 13% found once. Sequenced input: whole blood. The receptors were sampled from an adult who was a healthcare worker with PCR-confirmed SARS-CoV-2 infection or an uninfected control (not recorded which).

The rearrangement uses TRBV5-4 and TRBJ2-5, with 8 bases aligning to TRBD1. After removal of 4 bases from V and 3 bases from J, the junction contained 2 bases not matched to a gene. Germline V gene lookup returns CDR1 SGHNT and CDR2 YYREEE (reference sequence). The CDR3 totals 13 residues. The CDR3 region is CASSQGAEETQYF. The CDR3 nucleotides read TGTGCCAGCAGCCAGGGGGCGGAAGAGACCCAGTACTTC.

The CDR3 nucleotides read TGTGCCAGCAGCGGCATCGGTACGCAGTATTTT. Protein: CASSGIGTQYF. The V call is TRBV13, the J call TRBJ2-3; D not certain. Trimming left V 5 bases short and J 8 bases short, with 8 bases between. Germline values: CDR1 PRHDT, CDR2 FYEKMQ (reference sequence). The CDR3 sequence is 11 residues long.

This clonotype was observed a handful of times. This chain links TRBV5-1 with TRBJ1-1; no reliable D call. V lost 3 bases, J lost 3 bases, and 18 bases lay in between. The CDR3 covers 16 residues. Germline V CDR1 and CDR2: SGHRS, YFSETQ. DNA of the CDR3: TGCGCCAGCAGCTCCGTAGTCTTGAAGGAGGACACTGAAGCTTTCTTT. Protein sequence: CASSSVVLKEDTEAFF.

The gene calls are TRBV20-1 and TRBJ1-1, with D possibly matching TRBD1 (6 bases). The CDR3 is 14 amino acids. Germline V gene sequence: CDR1 DFQATT, CDR2 SNEGSKA (reference sequence). Trimming removed 0 bases from V and 4 bases from J, with 12 bases in between. The CDR3 region is CSARDRGLFTEAFF. In DNA form, the CDR3 reads TGCAGTGCTAGAGACAGGGGATTGTTCACTGAAGCTTTCTTT.

V gene TRBV14 combines with J gene TRBJ2-7; 8 positions agree with TRBD2. V was clipped by 3 bases and J by 6 bases; unmatched bases: 10. Germline assignment: CDR1 SGHDN and CDR2 FVKESK. This CDR3 region has 15 residues. As DNA, the CDR3 is TGTGCCAGCAGCCAGACGGCTAAGCGGGGGCTCGAGCAGTACTTC. Encoded protein: CASSQTAKRGLEQYF.

In its sample, this clonotype was seen many times. The rearrangement uses TRBV6-6 and TRBJ1-4; 8 positions match TRBD1. Germline V gives CDR1 MNHNY, CDR2 SVGAGI (reference sequence). Trimming removed 2 bases from V and 4 bases from J; junction bases left unmatched: 0. This CDR3 is 14 amino acids long. CDR3 DNA sequence: TGTGCCAGCAGTTACGGACAGGGTAATGAAAAACTGTTTTTT. Amino acid sequence: CASSYGQGNEKLFF.

This clonotype occurred many times. The chain carries TRBV18 and TRBJ2-1; D may be TRBD1 (5 bases). With 3 bases removed from V and 5 bases from J, the gap between germline ends came to 17 bases. CDR3 size: 16 residues. Germline V lookup: CDR1 KGHSH, CDR2 LQKENI. The CDR3 loop is CASSPRQLQGNNEQFF. CDR3 DNA sequence: TGTGCCAGCTCACCCCGACAGTTGCAAGGGAACAATGAGCAGTTCTTC.

The genes are TRBV5-1 and TRBJ2-7; tentatively, D is TRBD1 or TRBD2 (6 bases each). Looked up from germline, CDR1 is SGHRS and CDR2 is YFSETQ. Trimming removed 6 bases from V and 0 bases from J, with 19 bases in between. The CDR3 sequence is 16 residues long. CDR3 coding DNA: TGCGCCAGCAAGGGGGGAATGCGGGACAACTCCTACGAGCAGTACTTC. It translates to CASKGGMRDNSYEQYF.

This rearrangement joins TRBV14 to TRBJ1-5; a weak D match, TRBD1 (5 bases). The germline V and J ends were trimmed by 4 bases and 3 bases, with 22 bases remaining between them. CDR3 length: 18 amino acids. Germline V gene data show CDR1 as SGHDN and CDR2 as FVKESK. CDR3 residues: CASSRPASREEFNQPQHF. The CDR3 nucleotides are TGTGCCAGCAGCCGACCCGCCTCCAGGGAGGAGTTCAATCAGCCCCAGCATTTT.

The chain couples TRBV20-1 to TRBJ1-4; D not resolved. Deletions cut 3 bases from V and 0 bases from J, with 5 bases between. Per germline, CDR1 DFQATT and CDR2 SNEGSKA (reference sequence). The CDR3 has 13 residues. The CDR3 DNA follows: TGCAGTGCTAGTGGGTCAACTAATGAAAAACTGTTTTTT. Its translation is CSASGSTNEKLFF.

The gene calls are TRBV2 and TRBJ1-1; D remains ambiguous. Germline-derived CDR1 and CDR2 are SNHLY and FYNNEI. V lost 5 bases to trimming and J lost 0 bases, with 10 bases between them. The CDR3 has 14 residues. The CDR3 spells CASSQTSLNTEAFF. The CDR3, as DNA: TGTGCCAGCAGTCAGACAAGTTTGAACACTGAAGCTTTCTTT. The full variable domain, completed using reference TRBV2 and TRBJ1-1, is EPEVTQTPSHQVTQMGQEVILRCVPISNHLYFYWYRQILGQKVEFLVSFYNNEISEKSEIFDDQFSVERPDGSNFTLKIRSTKLEDSAMYFCASSQTSLNTEAFFGQGTRLTVV.

This chain connects TRBV20-1 to TRBJ2-3, with D perhaps given as TRBD1 or TRBD2 (6 bases each). CDR3 length: 13 amino acids. V lost 7 bases and J lost 4, with 15 bases in between. Germline lookup yields CDR1 DFQATT and CDR2 SNEGSKA (reference sequence). This CDR3 is CSGYGGRSDTQYF. The CDR3 DNA sequence: TGCAGTGGGTATGGGGGGCGATCAGATACGCAGTATTTT.

This clonotype was found many times. CDR3 DNA: TGCAGTGCTGGTTCGGCCTACTATGGCTACACCTTC. It codes for CSAGSAYYGYTF. This rearrangement joins TRBV20-1 to TRBJ1-2; no clear D gene. CDR1 is DFQATT, CDR2 SNEGSKA, per germline (reference sequence). The CDR3 is 12 residues long. The V gene lost 5 bases and the J gene lost 3 bases, with 10 bases spanning the gap.

This clonotype was picked up many times. The V and J genes are TRBV7-3 and TRBJ2-2; TRBD2 matches at 10 bases. From germline, CDR1 is SGHTA and CDR2 FQGTGA. The ends lost 5 bases at V and 0 bases at J; junction bases unmatched: 6. The CDR3 has 17 residues. The CDR3 sequence: CASSHTSGTANTGELFF. The CDR3 DNA follows: TGTGCCAGCAGCCATACTAGCGGGACTGCGAACACCGGGGAGCTGTTTTTT.

This chain uses TRBV5-4 with TRBJ2-1, with 8 bases fitting TRBD1. J was trimmed by 11 bases and V by 4 bases; bases with no gene match: 14. The CDR3 has 15 amino acids. Germline V CDR1 and CDR2: SGHNT, YYREEE (reference sequence). The DNA of the CDR3 is TGTGCCAGCAGCCCCCGACAGGGGCCCTCAATAAAGCAGTTCTTC. Protein product: CASSPRQGPSIKQFF.

This clonotype was counted ten times or more. V and J are TRBV24-1 and TRBJ2-3, with D unclear. This CDR3 has 14 amino acids. The V gene lost 4 bases and the J gene lost 6 bases, with 13 bases spanning the gap. The germline CDR1 and CDR2 sequences are KGHDR and SFDVKD. The CDR3 loop is CATSDRGEFDTQYF. In DNA form, the CDR3 reads TGTGCCACCAGTGACCGAGGTGAATTCGATACGCAGTATTTT.

V usage is TRBV3-1 and J usage is TRBJ1-1, with 7 positions matching TRBD1. The germline V gene encodes CDR1 LGHDT and CDR2 YNNKEL (reference sequence). The J segment lost 7 bases and the V segment lost 3 bases, leaving 8 bases of the junction unmatched. The CDR3 sequence is 14 residues long. CDR3 sequence reads: CASSHRRGYLEAFF. The CDR3 DNA follows: TGTGCCAGCAGCCACCGCAGGGGGTACCTTGAAGCTTTCTTT.

This clonotype was seen at least ten times. The chain links TRBV5-1 to TRBJ2-7; TRBD2 matches 9 bases. The V gene end was trimmed by 0 bases and the J gene end by 0 bases; junction bases not matched to a gene: 7. CDR1 is SGHRS, CDR2 YFSETQ, per germline. The CDR3 has 17 residues. Here the CDR3 reads CASSLDLGGGASYEQYF. The CDR3 region has the DNA TGCGCCAGCAGCTTGGATCTTGGCGGGGGGGCCTCCTACGAGCAGTACTTC. Drawing the rest from reference TRBV5-1 and TRBJ2-7, the complete variable domain is KAGVTQTPRYLIKTRGQQVTLSCSPISGHRSVSWYQQTPGQGLQFLFEYFSETQRNKGNFPGRFSGRQFSNSRSEMNVSTLELGDSALYLCASSLDLGGGASYEQYFGPGTRLTVT.

In its sample, this clonotype was seen many times. The V gene is TRBV18, the J gene TRBJ2-7; the D is unclear. The CDR3 length is 13 residues. Trimming removed 0 bases from V and 3 bases from J, with 6 bases in between. Germline lookup yields CDR1 KGHSH and CDR2 LQKENI. For the CDR3, the DNA is TGTGCCAGCTCACCACCGTCCCGCTACGAGCAGTACTTC. Amino acids: CASSPPSRYEQYF.

This clonotype appeared many times. The V and J genes are TRBV20-1 and TRBJ1-1, with D possibly matching TRBD1 (5 bases). Germline V gives CDR1 DFQATT, CDR2 SNEGSKA (reference sequence). Between the trimmed V and J ends, which lost 0 bases and 0 bases, there was a span of 8 bases. This CDR3 has 14 amino acids. CDR3 DNA: TGCAGTGCTAGAGAGTGGGGCTTGAACACTGAAGCTTTCTTT. Its protein is CSAREWGLNTEAFF.

In this sample, this clonotype turned up a few times. The J gene is TRBJ2-7, the V gene TRBV11-3; no reliable D call. This CDR3 contains 13 residues. CDR1 is SGHNT, CDR2 YENEEA, per germline. Trimming removed 4 bases from V and 2 bases from J, with 9 bases in between. CDR3 coding DNA: TGTGCCAGCAGCTCCCCACCTACCTACGAGCAGTACTTC. It is translated as CASSSPPTYEQYF.

This clonotype was seen repeatedly, ten times or more. This rearrangement joins TRBV6-6 to TRBJ1-1; 8 bases are shared with TRBD1. Trimming took 4 bases from V and 8 from J; bases not matched to a gene: 9. The CDR3 length is 14 residues. In germline, CDR1 is MNHNY, CDR2 SVGAGI (reference sequence). The CDR3: CASSSAQGAKEAFF. The CDR3 DNA sequence: TGTGCCAGCAGTTCCGCTCAGGGGGCGAAGGAAGCTTTCTTT.